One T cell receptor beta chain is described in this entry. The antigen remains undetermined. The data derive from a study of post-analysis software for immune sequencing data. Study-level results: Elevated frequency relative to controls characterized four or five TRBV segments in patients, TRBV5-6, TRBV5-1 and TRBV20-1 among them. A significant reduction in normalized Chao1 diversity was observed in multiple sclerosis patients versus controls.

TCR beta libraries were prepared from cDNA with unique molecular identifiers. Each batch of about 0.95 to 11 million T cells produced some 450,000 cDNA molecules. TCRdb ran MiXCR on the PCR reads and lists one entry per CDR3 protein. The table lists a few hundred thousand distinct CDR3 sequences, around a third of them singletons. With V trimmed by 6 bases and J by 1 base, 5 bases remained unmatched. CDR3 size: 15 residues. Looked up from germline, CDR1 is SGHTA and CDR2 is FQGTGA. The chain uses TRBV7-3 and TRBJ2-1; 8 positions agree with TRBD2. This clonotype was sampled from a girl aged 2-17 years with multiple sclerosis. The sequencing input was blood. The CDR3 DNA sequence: TGTGCCAGCAGTTCGGGGGGGAAGTCCTACAATGAGCAGTTCTTC. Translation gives CASSSGGKSYNEQFF.